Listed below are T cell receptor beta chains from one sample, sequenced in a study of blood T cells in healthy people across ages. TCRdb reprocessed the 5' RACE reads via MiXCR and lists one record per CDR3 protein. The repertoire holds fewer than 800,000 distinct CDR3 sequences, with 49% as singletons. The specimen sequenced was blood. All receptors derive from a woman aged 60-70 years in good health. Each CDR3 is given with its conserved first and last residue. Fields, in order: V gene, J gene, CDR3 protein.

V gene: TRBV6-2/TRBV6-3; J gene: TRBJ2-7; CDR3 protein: CASSYLDSGYYEQYF
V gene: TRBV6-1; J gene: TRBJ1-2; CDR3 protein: CASRTGTGKFGYGYTF
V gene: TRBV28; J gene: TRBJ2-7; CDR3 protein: CAIAEKTPPYEQYF
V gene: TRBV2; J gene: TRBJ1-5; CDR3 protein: CASSEATGPQHF
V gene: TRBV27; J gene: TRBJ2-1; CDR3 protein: CASSYSGGTYNEQFF
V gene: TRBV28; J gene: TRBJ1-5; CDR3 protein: CASRQSLRNQPQHF
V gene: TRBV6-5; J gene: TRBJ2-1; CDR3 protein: CAGRPGTSGWDEQFF
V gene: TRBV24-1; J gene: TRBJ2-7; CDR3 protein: CATSDAAPGAGEQYF
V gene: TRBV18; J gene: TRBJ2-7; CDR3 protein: CASSPNVAGVVLEQYF
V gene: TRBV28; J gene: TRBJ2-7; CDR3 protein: CASSQTGNLYEQYF
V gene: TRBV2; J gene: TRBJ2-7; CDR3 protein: CASNRGTTSYEQYF
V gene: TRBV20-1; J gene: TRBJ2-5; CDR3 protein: CSASRAVAETQYF
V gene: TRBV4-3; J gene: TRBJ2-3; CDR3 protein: CASSQDVPGGPDTQYF
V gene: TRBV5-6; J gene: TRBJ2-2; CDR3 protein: CASSLWTSGYTGELFF
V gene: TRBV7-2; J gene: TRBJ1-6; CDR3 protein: CASSSRTGPNSPLHF
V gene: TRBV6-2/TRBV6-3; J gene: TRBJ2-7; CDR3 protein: CAGSWAPRAGYEQYF
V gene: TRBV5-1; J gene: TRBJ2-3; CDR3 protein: CASSLDPSSTDTQYF
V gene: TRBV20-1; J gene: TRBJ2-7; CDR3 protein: CSARGGGRGIYEQYF
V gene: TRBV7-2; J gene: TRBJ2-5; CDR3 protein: CASGSNRVGGETQYF
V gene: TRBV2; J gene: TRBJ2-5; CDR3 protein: CASSDIFGTGGETQYF
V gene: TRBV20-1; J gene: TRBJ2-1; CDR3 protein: CSARLLRTSGSYNEQFF
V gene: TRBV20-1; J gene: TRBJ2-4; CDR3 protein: CSARYGQGGLAKNIQYF
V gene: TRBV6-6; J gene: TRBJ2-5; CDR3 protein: CACSLGLAGAVGYF
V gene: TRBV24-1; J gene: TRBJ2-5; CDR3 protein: CATSDLHTETQYF
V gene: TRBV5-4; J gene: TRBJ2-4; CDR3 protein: CASSLDPRQGNIQYF
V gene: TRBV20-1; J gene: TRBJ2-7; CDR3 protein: CSARENWSAYEQYF
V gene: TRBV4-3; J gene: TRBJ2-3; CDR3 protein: CASSQEWVGGGTDTQYF
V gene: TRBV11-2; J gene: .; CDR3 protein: CASSLDRADYNEQYF
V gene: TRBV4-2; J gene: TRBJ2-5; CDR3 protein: CASSQAPRGGGETQYF
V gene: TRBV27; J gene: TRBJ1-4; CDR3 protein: CASSSHREGKLFF
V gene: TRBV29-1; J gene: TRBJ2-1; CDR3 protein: CSGGGLAGGNEQFF
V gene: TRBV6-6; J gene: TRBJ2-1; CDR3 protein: CASNIADEQFF
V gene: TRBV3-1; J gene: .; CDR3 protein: CASSQMAGGFEQYF
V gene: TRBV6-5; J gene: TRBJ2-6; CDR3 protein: CASSYSIGGSGANVLTF
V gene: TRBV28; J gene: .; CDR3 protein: CASWAERPIYEQYF
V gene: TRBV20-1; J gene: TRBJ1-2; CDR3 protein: CSAGKDRRDGYTF
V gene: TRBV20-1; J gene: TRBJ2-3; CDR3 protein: CSARVSGRASNTQYF
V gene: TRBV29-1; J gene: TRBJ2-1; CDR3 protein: CSTSGSSYNEQFF
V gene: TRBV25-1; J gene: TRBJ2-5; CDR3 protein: CASSRGGSTKQYF
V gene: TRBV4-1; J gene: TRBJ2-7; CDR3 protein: CASSHVAAGNYEQYF
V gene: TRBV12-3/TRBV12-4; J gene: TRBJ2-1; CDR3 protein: CASSTNHASSNEQFF
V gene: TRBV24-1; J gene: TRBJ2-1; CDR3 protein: CATSDSTNGRASSYNEQFF
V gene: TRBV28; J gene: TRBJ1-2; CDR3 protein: CASSFGTGGSGYTF
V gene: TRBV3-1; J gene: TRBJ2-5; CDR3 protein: CTSSQERTVETQYF
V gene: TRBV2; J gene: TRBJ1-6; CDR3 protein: CASSSGQGASPLHF
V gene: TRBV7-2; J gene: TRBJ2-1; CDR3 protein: CASSWGGTTGNEQFF
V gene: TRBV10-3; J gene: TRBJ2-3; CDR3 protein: CAISESAGRGSTDTQYF
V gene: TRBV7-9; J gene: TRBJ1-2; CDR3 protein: CASSLWVEDGYTF
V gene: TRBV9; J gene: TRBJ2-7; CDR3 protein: CASSVQPTTVEQYF
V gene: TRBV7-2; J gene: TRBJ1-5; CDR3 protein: CASSPGGGGQPQHF
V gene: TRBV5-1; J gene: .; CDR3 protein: CASSLTGQGDYEQYF
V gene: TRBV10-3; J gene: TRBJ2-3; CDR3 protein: CAISPSYSGRFTDTQYF
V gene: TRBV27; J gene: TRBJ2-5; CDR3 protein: CASSLFSAQETQYF
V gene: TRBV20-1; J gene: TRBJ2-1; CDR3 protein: CSATSQGEVYNEQFF
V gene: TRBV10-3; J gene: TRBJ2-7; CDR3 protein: CAISSDRGEQYF
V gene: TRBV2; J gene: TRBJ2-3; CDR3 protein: CASSELQGPDTQYF